A single T cell receptor beta chain is shown here with its context. Its matching antigen is unknown. Per the germline V gene, CDR1 is MDHEN and CDR2 is SYDVKM. Trimming pared 3 bases from V and 2 bases from J, leaving 11 bases between. The CDR3 runs to 15 residues. This sample is drawn from a study of cytomegalovirus exposure and HLA in healthy donors. Study-wide findings and caveats: Associated with cytomegalovirus, according to the listing, were around 160 TCR beta chains.

The assay was immunoSEQ multiplex PCR, and TCRdb's table has in-frame clones only and misses some. The sample yields about 71,000 clones, less than 95% seen once. This rearrangement joins TRBV28 to TRBJ1-5, with D hard to call. Sequenced: PBMCs. This receptor was taken from a young woman in good health and CMV-seronegative. CDR3 residues: CASSFSGFGNQPQHF. The CDR3 DNA reads as TGTGCCAGCAGTTTCTCGGGGTTTGGCAATCAGCCCCAGCATTTT. Full variable domain (missing parts from reference TRBV28 and TRBJ1-5): DVKVTQSSRYLVKRTGEKVFLECVQDMDHENMFWYRQDPGLGLRLIYFSYDVKMKEKGDIPEGYSVSREKKERFSLILESASTNQTSMYLCASSFSGFGNQPQHFGDGTRLSIL.